Each of the 27 T cell receptor beta chains below was sequenced from the same sample in a study of blood T cell repertoires in COVID-19. Measured with immunoSEQ multiplex PCR; TCRdb has only the in-frame clones, and not every one. Counted here are 110,000 to 150,000 clones, more than 75% occurring once; the ten biggest clones make up more than 5%. Sequenced sample: PBMCs or T cells enriched from blood (not recorded which). The receptors here all came from a woman in her 50s who had recovered from COVID-19.

The chain carries TRBV6-5 and TRBJ1-4, with unresolved D. Trimming left V 5 bases short and J 5 bases short, with 15 bases between. CDR3 length equals 15 residues. Germline V gene sequence: CDR1 MNHEY, CDR2 SVGAGI. CDR3 residues: CASSPRGGRNEKLFF. The CDR3 DNA sequence: TGTGCCAGCAGTCCTCGAGGAGGGAGGAATGAAAAACTGTTTTTT.

The V call is TRBV28, the J call TRBJ2-1; D remains ambiguous. V lost 4 bases and J lost 6, with 13 bases in between. The germline gives CDR1 MDHEN, CDR2 SYDVKM. This CDR3 region has 14 residues. The CDR3 coding sequence is TGTGCCAGCAGTTACCCGGGTTTAAGCAATGAGCAGTTCTTC. Translating it yields CASSYPGLSNEQFF.

The chain uses TRBV24-1 and TRBJ2-7; unclear D gene. The CDR3 totals 14 residues. CDR1 is KGHDR, CDR2 SFDVKD, per germline. V dropped 2 bases and J dropped 3 bases, with 10 bases sitting between them. The CDR3 loop reads CATSDSLFYYEQYF. CDR3 sequence (DNA): TGTGCCACCAGTGATTCCCTCTTCTACTACGAGCAGTACTTC.

Turning to this clone: Other DNA sequences in the sample encode the same CDR3. The V call is TRBV19, the J call TRBJ1-3; no reliable D call. Per the germline V gene, CDR1 is LNHDA and CDR2 is SQIVND (reference sequence). The V gene lost 7 bases and the J gene lost 1 base, with 11 bases spanning the gap. The CDR3 extends over 14 amino acids. CDR3 loop: CASNPSSSGNTIYF. DNA of the CDR3: TGTGCCAGTAATCCCAGTTCTTCTGGAAACACCATATATTTT.

The CDR3 region is CASRAGVGEKLFF. CDR3 coding DNA: TGTGCCAGCAGAGCAGGGGTAGGGGAAAAACTGTTTTTT. The chain has TRBV2 and TRBJ1-4, with a tentative D call TRBD1 (6 bases). V gave up 6 bases and J gave up 8 bases, with 13 bases separating them. This CDR3 has 13 amino acids. CDR1 and CDR2 (germline): SNHLY, FYNNEI. Together with reference TRBV2 and TRBJ1-4, the CDR3 gives the full variable domain: EPEVTQTPSHQVTQMGQEVILRCVPISNHLYFYWYRQILGQKVEFLVSFYNNEISEKSEIFDDQFSVERPDGSNFTLKIRSTKLEDSAMYFCASRAGVGEKLFFGSGTQLSVL.

The chain employs TRBV7-9 and TRBJ2-7; D is perhaps TRBD1 (6 bases). The CDR3 loop spans 14 amino acids. From germline, CDR1 is SEHNR and CDR2 FQNEAQ (reference sequence). The germline V and J ends were trimmed by 5 bases and 0 bases, with 11 bases remaining between them. This CDR3 reads CASSMTGRSYEQYF. CDR3 DNA: TGTGCCAGCAGCATGACAGGCCGCTCCTACGAGCAGTACTTC. The full variable domain, rest sourced from reference TRBV7-9 and TRBJ2-7, is DTGVSQNPRHKITKRGQNVTFRCDPISEHNRLYWYRQTLGQGPEFLTYFQNEAQLEKSRLLSDRFSAERPKGSFSTLEIQRTEQGDSAMYLCASSMTGRSYEQYFGPGTRLTVT.

This chain uses TRBV24-1 with TRBJ2-1; TRBD1 matches at 7 bases. The CDR3 is made up of 17 amino acids. J gave up 7 bases and V 3 bases, and 14 bases lay outside the gene matches. CDR1 and CDR2 from the germline V gene are KGHDR and SFDVKD. The CDR3 coding sequence is TGTGCCACCAGTGATCCACGACAGGGTAAGAGTTGGAATGAGCAGTTCTTC. Its translation is CATSDPRQGKSWNEQFF.

This clone has just a few counts. The chain recombines TRBV9 with TRBJ1-6, with a possible D match to TRBD1 (5 bases). CDR1 and CDR2 from the germline V gene are SGDLS and YYNGEE. Between the trimmed V and J ends, which lost 3 bases and 13 bases, there was a span of 17 bases. The CDR3 runs 14 residues. The CDR3, as DNA: TGTGCCAGCAGCGCGGGGGACGGAGCAAGGCCCCTCCACTTT. It yields the protein CASSAGDGARPLHF.

This clone was observed at least ten times. The V call is TRBV18, the J call TRBJ1-2; D perhaps matches TRBD1 (5 bases). V lost 4 bases, J lost 6 bases, and 15 bases lay in between. The germline V gene has CDR1 KGHSH and CDR2 LQKENI. There are 14 residues in the CDR3. CDR3 residues: CASSRLGGEDGYTF. In DNA, the CDR3 is TGTGCCAGCTCACGCCTCGGAGGGGAAGATGGCTACACCTTC.

This clone appeared once. The chain is built from TRBV27 and TRBJ1-2, with 8 nucleotides matching TRBD1. Germline values: CDR1 MNHEY, CDR2 SMNVEV (reference sequence). CDR3 size: 17 residues. Unmatched junction bases numbered 16, after V lost 2 bases and J lost 8 bases. CDR3 region: CASSLNGGAGGFRGYTF. The CDR3 coding sequence is TGTGCCAGCAGTTTAAATGGGGGGGCAGGGGGCTTTCGAGGCTACACCTTC.

This clone was seen at least ten times. The rearrangement joins TRBV11-2 to TRBJ1-1; possibly TRBD1 for D (6 bases). Germline loops: CDR1 SGHAT, CDR2 FQNNGV. This CDR3 region has 12 residues. Trimming pared 2 bases from V and 8 bases from J, leaving 9 bases between. CDR3 bases: TGTGCCAGCAGCTTACGGGGGGGCGAAGCTTTCTTT. Translated: CASSLRGGEAFF.

This clone was counted at least ten times. The chain employs TRBV5-6 and TRBJ1-5, with D perhaps matching TRBD1 (6 bases). Trimming took 0 bases from V and 0 from J, leaving 13 bases between them. The CDR3 contains 17 residues. CDR1 is SGHDT and CDR2 is YYEEEE in the germline V gene. The CDR3: CASSLAGQSFSNQPQHF. The CDR3 bases are TGTGCCAGCAGCTTGGCCGGACAGTCGTTTAGCAATCAGCCCCAGCATTTT.

The CDR3: CASDREAEAFF. The CDR3 DNA reads as TGTGCCAGTGACAGGGAGGCTGAAGCTTTCTTT. V and J are TRBV2 and TRBJ1-1; 7 nucleotides line up with TRBD1. The J segment lost 6 bases and the V segment lost 9 bases, leaving 4 bases of the junction unmatched. The CDR3 has 11 amino acids. The germline V gene has CDR1 SNHLY and CDR2 FYNNEI. Full variable domain (rest looked up from reference TRBV2 and TRBJ1-1): EPEVTQTPSHQVTQMGQEVILRCVPISNHLYFYWYRQILGQKVEFLVSFYNNEISEKSEIFDDQFSVERPDGSNFTLKIRSTKLEDSAMYFCASDREAEAFFGQGTRLTVV.

This CDR3 is CASSLGDRGLSYEQYF. The CDR3 DNA follows: TGTGCCAGCAGTTTGGGAGACAGGGGCCTATCCTACGAGCAGTACTTC. The rearrangement links TRBV27 to TRBJ2-7; 8 nucleotides align to TRBD1. The germline CDR1 and CDR2 sequences are MNHEY and SMNVEV (reference sequence). J gave up 1 base and V 3 bases, and 8 bases lay outside the gene matches. This CDR3 has 16 residues.

The rearrangement uses TRBV10-3 and TRBJ1-2; the D gene is possibly TRBD1 (5 bases). The V end lost 10 bases, the J end lost 6 bases, and 24 bases lay between the germline ends. Germline V gene lookup returns CDR1 ENHRY and CDR2 SYGVKD. The CDR3 contains 15 residues. The CDR3 loop reads CATFPVKDRLDGYTF. CDR3 in DNA: TGTGCCACCTTCCCCGTGAAAGACAGACTAGATGGCTACACCTTC.

V is TRBV7-3 and J is TRBJ2-7; D unresolved. V was trimmed by 2 bases and J by 2 bases, leaving 10 bases between them. Germline V CDR1 and CDR2: SGHTA, FQGTGA. The CDR3 runs 14 residues. Here the CDR3 DNA reads TGTGCCAGCAGCTTAGACTTTACAACCTACGAGCAGTACGTC. Protein sequence: CASSLDFTTYEQYV.

The rearrangement joins TRBV12-3 or TRBV12-4 to TRBJ1-1; D remains unclear. The CDR3 has 11 amino acids. V was trimmed by 4 bases and J by 6 bases, leaving 6 bases between them. The CDR3: CASSYRAEAFF. CDR3 in DNA: TGTGCCAGCAGTTACCGGGCTGAAGCTTTCTTT.

The chain combines TRBV9 with TRBJ2-1; D perhaps matches TRBD2 (6 bases). V shed 0 bases and J shed 8 bases, with 9 bases lying between them. The germline V gene encodes CDR1 SGDLS and CDR2 YYNGEE. The CDR3 is 13 residues long. The CDR3 DNA sequence: TGTGCCAGCAGCGTAGCACAGCGGGATGAGCAGTTCTTC. Encoded protein: CASSVAQRDEQFF.

This rearrangement joins TRBV4-1 to TRBJ2-3, with D possibly being TRBD2 (5 bases). The CDR3 is made up of 14 amino acids. Germline CDR1 and CDR2: MGHRA and YSYEKL. Trimming removed 6 bases from V and 3 bases from J, with 13 bases in between. CDR3 DNA sequence: TGCGCCAGCAGTCTAGCCGCTCTGACAGATACGCAGTATTTT. This codes for CASSLAALTDTQYF.

This sequence joins TRBV3-1 (or the pseudogene TRBV3-2) and TRBJ2-1, with 8 bases matching TRBD2. The V gene end was trimmed by 4 bases and the J gene end by 0 bases; junction bases not matched to a gene: 5. The germline V gene encodes CDR1 LGHDT and CDR2 YNNKEL (reference sequence). The CDR3 loop spans 16 amino acids. CDR3 nucleotides: TGTGCCAGCAGCCCCAACGGGGGGGACTCCTACAATGAGCAGTTCTTC. Its translation is CASSPNGGDSYNEQFF.

V and J are TRBV5-4 and TRBJ2-4; TRBD2 agrees at 8 bases. The CDR3 covers 16 residues. V was clipped by 0 bases and J by 9 bases; unmatched bases: 11. Germline V gene data show CDR1 as SGHNT and CDR2 as YYREEE (reference sequence). In DNA, the CDR3 is TGTGCCAGCAGCTTGGAGGGGACTAGGTCCGGGGGCATTCAGTACTTC. It codes for CASSLEGTRSGGIQYF.

The chain has TRBV5-5 and TRBJ1-1, with 7 bases lining up with TRBD1. The CDR3 length is 15 residues. V gave up 4 bases and J gave up 1 base; unmatched junction bases: 7. Germline CDR1 SGHKS, CDR2 YYEKEE (reference sequence). The CDR3 DNA follows: TGTGCCAGCAGCCACCGGGACAGATCGAACACTGAAGCTTTCTTT. It encodes CASSHRDRSNTEAFF.

CDR3 residues: CASSRTGEAFF. The CDR3 coding sequence is TGTGCCAGCAGCCGGACAGGTGAAGCTTTCTTT. The chain employs TRBV5-4 and TRBJ1-1; 7 positions match TRBD1. CDR3 length: 11 residues. In germline, CDR1 is SGHNT, CDR2 YYREEE (reference sequence). After removal of 4 bases from V and 7 bases from J, the junction contained 1 base not matched to a gene.

This chain connects TRBV18 to TRBJ2-5; D not certain. Trimming left V 3 bases short and J 4 bases short, with 12 bases between. The length of the CDR3 is 14 residues. Looked up from germline, CDR1 is KGHSH and CDR2 is LQKENI. CDR3 region: CASSPDGSGETQYF. CDR3 nucleotide sequence: TGTGCCAGCTCACCCGATGGGTCGGGAGAGACCCAGTACTTC.

The chain is built from TRBV19 and TRBJ2-5; possible D gene TRBD2, 5 bases. The CDR3 consists of 15 residues. Germline V CDR1 and CDR2: LNHDA, SQIVND (reference sequence). V dropped 1 base and J dropped 5 bases, with 14 bases sitting between them. The CDR3 sequence is CASSIGSSGGETQYF. In nucleotides, the CDR3 is TGTGCCAGTAGTATAGGGAGTTCCGGCGGGGAGACCCAGTACTTC.

About this clone: This sample includes further DNA sequences coding for the same CDR3. The chain is built from TRBV10-2 and TRBJ2-7; weak D call: TRBD1 (5 bases). The CDR3 contains 11 residues. Germline CDR1 is WSHSY and CDR2 is SAAADI. The V end was cut by 5 bases, the J end by 4 bases, with 6 bases between. As DNA, the CDR3 is TGCGCCAGCAGTCAGGGATACGAGCAGTACTTC. Amino acid sequence: CASSQGYEQYF.

This clone was recorded only once. V is TRBV28 and J is TRBJ2-7; TRBD2 aligns across 7 bases. The CDR3 has 13 amino acids. Germline trimming cut 7 bases from V and 1 base from J; bases unmatched to any gene: 4. Germline V lookup: CDR1 MDHEN, CDR2 SYDVKM. Written as DNA, the CDR3 is TGTGCCAGCAAGGCTAGCGGTTCCTACGAGCAGTACTTC. Its protein product is CASKASGSYEQYF.